Sequencing of this T cell receptor (beta chain) was carried out in a study of blood T cell repertoires in COVID-19. Produced via immunoSEQ multiplex PCR; TCRdb's table is partial and in-frame only. Here the sample spans 95,000 to 150,000 clones, approximately 81% being singletons. The CDR3 is made up of 18 amino acids. V shed 2 bases, J shed 5 bases, and the junction held 14 bases outside the gene matches. Germline V gene lookup returns CDR1 SGHDN and CDR2 FVKESK. The specimen sequenced was peripheral blood. This clonotype was obtained from a man older than 75 with COVID-19, enrolled during active disease. The V and J genes are TRBV14 and TRBJ2-1, with 8 positions matching TRBD2. The CDR3 DNA sequence: TGTGCCAGCAGCCAACATCTCTCCGGGACTAGTAGTGACAATGAGCAGTTCTTC. This codes for CASSQHLSGTSSDNEQFF.